This is a list of T cell receptor beta chains from one sample in a study of T cell changes during pregnancy in multiple sclerosis. Measured with immunoSEQ multiplex PCR; TCRdb has only the in-frame clones, and not every one. The profile shows more than 45,000 clones, 93% of them singletons. The source was CD8+ T cells from peripheral blood mononuclear cells, collected in the second trimester of pregnancy. The receptor source for this set is a female donor with multiple sclerosis, enrolled in a pregnancy study. The CDR3 runs from the conserved cysteine through the conserved F or W. Fields, in order: V gene, D gene, J gene, clone size, CDR3 DNA, CDR3 protein. A D gene is named only where the DNA matches it firmly. The size entry is marked missing in some rows and otherwise reads once, few, many or a size class.

V: TRBV5-8
D: NA
J: TRBJ2-1
size: NA
DNA: TGTGCCAGCAGCTTGGTAGCAGGGGCCTATGAGCAGTTCTTC
CDR3: CASSLVAGAYEQFF

V: TRBV5-5
D: NA
J: TRBJ2-7
size: NA
DNA: TGTGCCAGCGCGGAACAAAATCCCTCCTACGAGCAGTACTTC
CDR3: CASAEQNPSYEQYF

V: TRBV4-2
D: NA
J: TRBJ1-4
size: NA
DNA: TGTGCCAGCAGCCAAGATGTAACGGCAACTAATGAAAAACTGTTTTTT
CDR3: CASSQDVTATNEKLFF

V: TRBV9
D: TRBD1
J: TRBJ1-2
size: NA
DNA: TGTGCCAGCAGCGTAACCACCGCTATCGCCGGGACAGAGTATGGCTACACCTTC
CDR3: CASSVTTAIAGTEYGYTF

V: TRBV27
D: NA
J: TRBJ2-7
size: NA
DNA: TGTGCCAGCAGTTCCCTCTACGAGCAGTACTTC
CDR3: CASSSLYEQYF

V: TRBV6-5
D: TRBD2
J: TRBJ2-7
size: NA
DNA: TGTGCCAGCAGCGAGGCGGGAGGTTTTTACGAGCAGTACTTC
CDR3: CASSEAGGFYEQYF

V: TRBV7-3
D: TRBD1
J: TRBJ2-1
size: NA
DNA: TGTGCCAGCAGCTTACTAGGGGGGACAGGACCTTTACCGGGGTACAATGAGCAGTTCTTC
CDR3: CASSLLGGTGPLPGYNEQFF

V: TRBV27
D: TRBD1
J: TRBJ1-4
size: NA
DNA: TGTGCCAGCAGTTTCCTCTGGGGACCGGGACAGGGGAATGAAAAACTGTTTTTT
CDR3: CASSFLWGPGQGNEKLFF

V: TRBV11-2
D: TRBD2
J: TRBJ2-1
size: NA
DNA: TGTGCCAGCAGCCCCAGCGCCGGGAGGGGAGGGGAGCAGTTCTTC
CDR3: CASSPSAGRGGEQFF

V: TRBV4-2
D: TRBD2
J: TRBJ2-2
size: once
DNA: TGTGCCAGCAGCCCGACTAGCGGGGGGGCAATGGGGGAGCTGTTTTTT
CDR3: CASSPTSGGAMGELFF

V: TRBV6-1
D: TRBD2
J: TRBJ2-7
size: NA
DNA: TGTGCCAGCAGTGAGGTGCGACTAGCGGGCTACGAGCAGTACTTC
CDR3: CASSEVRLAGYEQYF

V: TRBV2
D: TRBD2
J: TRBJ2-1
size: NA
DNA: TGTGCCAGCAGTGTGTCTAGCGGGAGTGGCTACAATGAGCAGTTCTTC
CDR3: CASSVSSGSGYNEQFF

V: TRBV19
D: NA
J: TRBJ1-6
size: NA
DNA: TGTGCCAGTAGTATAATGGGCGGGTCACCCCTCCACTTT
CDR3: CASSIMGGSPLHF

V: TRBV7-2
D: TRBD2
J: TRBJ2-1
size: NA
DNA: TGTGCCAGCAGCTTATGGGTAGGCGGGAGAGGCAATGAGCAGTTCTTC
CDR3: CASSLWVGGRGNEQFF

V: TRBV4-2
D: TRBD2
J: TRBJ2-1
size: NA
DNA: TGTGCCAGCAGCCAAGATAGGGCTAGCGGGGTGAATGAGCAGTTCTTC
CDR3: CASSQDRASGVNEQFF

V: TRBV9
D: NA
J: TRBJ2-1
size: NA
DNA: TGTGCCAGCAGCGTAGATCAGGGTGCTGAGCAGTTCTTC
CDR3: CASSVDQGAEQFF

V: TRBV6-6
D: NA
J: TRBJ2-1
size: NA
DNA: TGTGCCAGCAGCTCAGGACTCTACAATGAGCAGTTCTTC
CDR3: CASSSGLYNEQFF

V: TRBV14
D: NA
J: TRBJ2-2
size: NA
DNA: TGTGCCAGCAGCCAGGGGGCAGAGACCGGGGAGCTGTTTTTT
CDR3: CASSQGAETGELFF

V: TRBV19
D: NA
J: TRBJ1-2
size: NA
DNA: TGTGCCAGTAGTATTTACAGCTATGGCTACACCTTC
CDR3: CASSIYSYGYTF

V: TRBV27
D: TRBD1
J: TRBJ2-2
size: few
DNA: TGTGCCAGCCGTTATTTCAGGACAGGGGGCCAGGGGGAGCTGTTTTTT
CDR3: CASRYFRTGGQGELFF

V: TRBV4-1
D: NA
J: TRBJ2-7
size: NA
DNA: TGCGCCAGCAGCCAACACCTTGGGCTAAGCCCCTACGAGCAGTACTTC
CDR3: CASSQHLGLSPYEQYF

V: TRBV27
D: TRBD2
J: TRBJ2-7
size: medium-sized
DNA: TGTGCCAGCAGTCCGCTAGCGGGGGGCTACGAGCAGTACTTC
CDR3: CASSPLAGGYEQYF

V: TRBV2
D: NA
J: TRBJ1-3
size: few
DNA: TGTGCCAGCAGTGGGTTTAGCGGCTCTGGAAACACCATATATTTT
CDR3: CASSGFSGSGNTIYF

V: TRBV4-2
D: NA
J: TRBJ2-6
size: NA
DNA: TGTGCCAGCAGCCCCTCAATAGTGGCCAACGTCCTGACTTTC
CDR3: CASSPSIVANVLTF

V: TRBV29-1
D: NA
J: TRBJ1-2
size: NA
DNA: TGCAGCTGCAGGGCCGACGCTAACTATGGCTACACCTTC
CDR3: CSCRADANYGYTF

V: TRBV7-6
D: TRBD2
J: TRBJ2-7
size: NA
DNA: TGTGCCAGCAGCTTGGGCGGGACTAGCGGGATTTACGAGCAGTACTTC
CDR3: CASSLGGTSGIYEQYF

V: TRBV11-2
D: NA
J: TRBJ1-4
size: NA
DNA: TGTGCCAGCAGCTTATGGATAGAGGGTGAAAAACTGTTTTTT
CDR3: CASSLWIEGEKLFF

V: TRBV20-1
D: TRBD1
J: TRBJ2-7
size: NA
DNA: TGCAGTGCTAGAGCGGGACAGAGACAGTACTTC
CDR3: CSARAGQRQYF

V: TRBV27
D: TRBD2
J: TRBJ2-7
size: NA
DNA: TGTGCCAGCAGTTCCCCTGTGGTAGCGGGGGCCTACGAGCAGTACTTC
CDR3: CASSSPVVAGAYEQYF

V: TRBV5-6
D: NA
J: TRBJ2-5
size: NA
DNA: TGTGCCAGCAGCCCCGGACAGTACCAAGAGACCCAGTACTTC
CDR3: CASSPGQYQETQYF

V: TRBV27
D: NA
J: TRBJ1-1
size: NA
DNA: TGTGCCAGCAGCACCGGGGGGGGGACTGAAGCTTTCTTT
CDR3: CASSTGGGTEAFF

V: TRBV9
D: NA
J: TRBJ2-4
size: NA
DNA: TGTGCCAGCGGGGGGGCATCGAGGGCCGACATTCAGTACTTC
CDR3: CASGGASRADIQYF

V: TRBV19
D: TRBD2
J: TRBJ2-7
size: NA
DNA: TGTGCCAGGACAGGGTCCAATCTAGCGGGAGGGCCTGCCGAGCAGTACTTC
CDR3: CARTGSNLAGGPAEQYF

V: TRBV7-6
D: NA
J: TRBJ2-5
size: NA
DNA: TGTGCCAGCAGCAGTACAGGGCCCAGGGTCCAGTACTTC
CDR3: CASSSTGPRVQYF

V: TRBV4-3
D: NA
J: TRBJ2-1
size: NA
DNA: TGCGCCAGCAGCCAAGAATGGGGCCCCTACAATGAGCAGTTCTTC
CDR3: CASSQEWGPYNEQFF

V: TRBV7-9
D: TRBD1
J: TRBJ2-1
size: NA
DNA: TGTGCCAGCAGCCCCGACAGGGGTTACAATGAGCAGTTCTTC
CDR3: CASSPDRGYNEQFF

V: TRBV7-7
D: TRBD2
J: TRBJ2-5
size: NA
DNA: TGTGCCAGCAGCTTAGGGCCCTCCGGGAGGCCGGAAACCCAGTACTTC
CDR3: CASSLGPSGRPETQYF

V: TRBV28
D: TRBD2
J: TRBJ2-7
size: NA
DNA: TGTGCCAGCAGTCTAAGCGGGAGGAACGAGCAGTACTTC
CDR3: CASSLSGRNEQYF

V: TRBV15
D: TRBD2
J: TRBJ2-5
size: NA
DNA: TGTGCCACCAGCAGAGATGCCCGACTAGCGCACTTC
CDR3: CATSRDARLAHF

V: TRBV7-9
D: NA
J: TRBJ1-2
size: NA
DNA: TGTGCCAGCAGCGCGGAGAGCTATGGCTACACCTTC
CDR3: CASSAESYGYTF

V: TRBV30
D: NA
J: TRBJ2-7
size: once
DNA: TGTGCCTGGAGTGTACCAAGGGGTAGAACCTACGAGCAGTACTTC
CDR3: CAWSVPRGRTYEQYF

V: TRBV7-2
D: TRBD1
J: TRBJ1-3
size: NA
DNA: TGTGCCAGCAGCTTACTGGGACAGGGGCCCGACAGCTCTGGAAACACCATATATTTT
CDR3: CASSLLGQGPDSSGNTIYF

V: TRBV5-1
D: NA
J: TRBJ2-5
size: NA
DNA: TGCGCCAGCAGCAAGGAGGGGAGCCAAGAGACCCAGTACTTC
CDR3: CASSKEGSQETQYF

V: TRBV6-1
D: TRBD2
J: TRBJ2-7
size: NA
DNA: TGTGCCAGCAGGAATAGCGGGGTATCCTACGAGCAGTACTTC
CDR3: CASRNSGVSYEQYF